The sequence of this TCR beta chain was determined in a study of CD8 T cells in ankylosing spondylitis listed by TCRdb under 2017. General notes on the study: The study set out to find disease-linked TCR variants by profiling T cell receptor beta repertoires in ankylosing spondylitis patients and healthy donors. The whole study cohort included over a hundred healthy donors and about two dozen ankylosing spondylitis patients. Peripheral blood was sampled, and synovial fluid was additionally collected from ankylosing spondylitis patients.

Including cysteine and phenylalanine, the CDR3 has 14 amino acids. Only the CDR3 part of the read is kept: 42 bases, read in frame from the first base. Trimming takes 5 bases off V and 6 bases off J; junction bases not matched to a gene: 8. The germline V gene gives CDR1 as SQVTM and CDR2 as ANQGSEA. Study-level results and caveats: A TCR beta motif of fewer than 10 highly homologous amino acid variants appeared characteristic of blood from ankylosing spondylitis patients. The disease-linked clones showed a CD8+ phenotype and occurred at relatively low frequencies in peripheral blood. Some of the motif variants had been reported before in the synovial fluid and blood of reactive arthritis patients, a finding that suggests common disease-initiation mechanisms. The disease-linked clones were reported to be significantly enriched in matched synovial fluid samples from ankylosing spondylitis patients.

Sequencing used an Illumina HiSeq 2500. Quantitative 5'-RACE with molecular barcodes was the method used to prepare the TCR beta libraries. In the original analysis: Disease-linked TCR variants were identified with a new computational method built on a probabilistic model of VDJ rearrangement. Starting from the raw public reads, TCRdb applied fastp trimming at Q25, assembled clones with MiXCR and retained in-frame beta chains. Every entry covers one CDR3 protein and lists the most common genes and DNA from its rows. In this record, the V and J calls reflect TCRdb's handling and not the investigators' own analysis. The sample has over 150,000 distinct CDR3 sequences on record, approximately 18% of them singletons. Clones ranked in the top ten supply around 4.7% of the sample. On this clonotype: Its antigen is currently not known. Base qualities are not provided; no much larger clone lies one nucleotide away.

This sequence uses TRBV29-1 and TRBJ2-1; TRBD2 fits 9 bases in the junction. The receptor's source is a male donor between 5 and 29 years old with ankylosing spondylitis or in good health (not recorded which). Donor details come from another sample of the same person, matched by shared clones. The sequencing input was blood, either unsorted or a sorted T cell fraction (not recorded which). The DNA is TGCAGCGTTTCGCGGGAGGGAGAGATCAATGAGCAGTTCTTC. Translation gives CSVSREGEINEQFF.